One T cell receptor beta chain is described in this entry. In this sample, this clonotype turned up once. What this receptor recognizes is not known. No base quality values were provided; no much bigger clone lies one nucleotide off. The data originate from a study of blood T cells in healthy people across ages (dated by TCRdb to about 2015). As for the study more broadly: In model experiments, template switching captured roughly one uniquely barcoded TCR beta cDNA molecule for every two T cells. The study analyzed two additional independent replicas of 1 million unique cDNA reads from the same blood draw for two donors, one aged 18 to 30 and one aged 80 or older. The study measured age-related changes in TCR beta repertoire diversity using deep sequencing normalized with unique cDNA molecular identifiers. The donors were divided into four age groups: young (average roughly 15 years), middle-aged (approximately 39), aged (roughly 66) and long-lived (82). To avoid experimental bias, donors of different ages were randomly spread across the sequencing lanes.

The 39 donors, aged about 6 to 100 years, were systemically healthy Caucasian individuals from Russia. Each donor gave 8 to 10 milliliters of peripheral blood, drawn into EDTA-treated Vacutainer tubes. Ficoll-Paque density-gradient centrifugation was used to isolate PBMCs, with at least 6 million obtained per sample. Total RNA was extracted from PBMCs with Trizol reagent, with at least 5.5 micrograms obtained per sample. Naive CD45RAhigh/CD27high T cell percentages were measured by flow cytometry on a PBMC aliquot from every donor. Overall study outcomes, separate from this receptor: There was a strong correlation between observed TCR beta diversity and the percentage of naive T cells measured by flow cytometry. Total diversity estimates from one million sequenced T cells were considered lower bounds and underestimates. Donor CMV infection status was unknown, potentially confounding age-related changes in expanded clonotypes. As age increased, observed TCR beta diversity per million T cells dropped in a roughly linear way, and a significant reduction was already evident by age 40. Compared with the aged group, the long-lived group had more naive CD4+ T cells, fewer expanded clones and increased TCR diversity, suggesting age selection. Conclusive comparison of naive and antigen-experienced compartments was prevented by the profiling of bulk unsorted PBMCs.

CDR1 SGHAT and CDR2 FQNNGV were looked up in the germline V gene. The CDR3 runs 15 residues from the cysteine to the phenylalanine. Only the CDR3 region is kept as DNA, spanning 45 bases read in frame from base 1. The V end loses 4 bases and the J end loses 4 bases, and a stretch of 17 bases separates them. Library preparation was by 5' RACE. The sequencer was an Illumina HiSeq 2500. The second PCR ran for about 6 to 11 cycles and used a J-beta primer mix along with a sample-barcoded 5' primer. A unique molecular identifier was introduced onto each TCR beta cDNA molecule by a template-switch 5' adaptor carrying 12 random nucleotides. Each sample yielded at least 3 million CDR3-containing paired-end reads. First-strand cDNA synthesis was performed from all RNA using the Mint cDNA synthesis kit, with priming by a TRBC-specific oligonucleotide. Following uracil-DNA glycosylase treatment, a first 18-cycle PCR with universal primers M1SS and BC2_uni_R was performed on all cDNA. As for the original processing: For normalization, 1 million high-quality reads, each with a distinct molecular identifier, were randomly selected from each sample. Reads with shared molecular identifiers were discarded instead of being binned into consensus sequences. MiTCR, run with a Q25 quality threshold and the strictest error-elimination algorithm, handled CDR3 identification, clonotype clustering and error correction. A nonparametric unseen species model using Euler transformation provided a lower-bound estimate of total TCR beta diversity. TCRdb reprocessed the public reads (quality trimming at Q25 with fastp, clone calling with MiXCR) and kept in-frame beta chains. Every CDR3 protein is listed once, alongside the most common genes and DNA of its rows. In this record, the V and J calls reflect TCRdb's handling and not the investigators' own analysis. The sample table shows about 1.8 million distinct CDR3 sequences, and around 48% are seen once. The top ten clonotypes cover 2.1% of the sample.

Sequencing was done on a sample of blood. The clonotype originates from a woman aged 40 to 50 in good health. This receptor chain uses TRBV11-2 and TRBJ2-7, and the D gene may be TRBD1, 5 bases matching. Here is the DNA: TGTGCCAGCAGCTGGGGCAGGGCCGGTCAGTACGAGCAGTACTTC. Its translation is CASSWGRAGQYEQYF.